This TCR beta chain was documented in a study of T cells in Graves' hyperthyroidism and ophthalmopathy. Using RNA transcripts as the source, TCR beta CDR3 regions were amplified. HTBI primers were used for first-round RT-PCR of the TCR CDR3. In TCRdb, the multiplex PCR reads were re-called with MiXCR into one record per CDR3 protein. The repertoire consists of hundreds of thousands of distinct CDR3 sequences, with around 21% occurring once and the leading ten covering over 30%. Per the germline V gene, CDR1 is DFQATT and CDR2 is SNEGSKA (reference sequence). This CDR3 spans 15 amino acids. V lost 6 bases to trimming and J lost 2 bases; unmatched junction nucleotides: 8.

The sequencing input was blood. The chain is built from TRBV20-1 and TRBJ2-2, with 8 bases lining up with TRBD2. The source of this sequence is a man aged 30-40 years with Graves' ophthalmopathy. The CDR3 loop reads CSAAPLAVNTGELFF. The CDR3 DNA follows: TGCAGTGCAGCCCCACTAGCGGTTAACACCGGGGAGCTGTTTTTT.